Sequencing of this T cell receptor (beta chain) was carried out in a study of T cells expressing NK-cell markers. Study background: It was from sorted CD3+CD56+NKG2C+, CD3+CD56+NKG2C- and CD3+CD56-NKG2C+ T cells that TCR beta repertoires came. Notes on the study in general: Dominant NKG2C+ clonotypes made up roughly 1.0-7.5% of CD8+ T cells in more than 5 donors.

The CDR3 contains 15 residues. Looked up from germline, CDR1 is LGHDT and CDR2 is YNNKEL (reference sequence). About this clonotype: Its antigen remains unknown.

TCRdb reprocessed the 5' RACE reads, with one entry per CDR3 protein and no DNA. The repertoire table contains 400,000 or so distinct CDR3 sequences. The chain recombines TRBV3-1 with TRBJ1-2; checking the TCRdb D call of TRBD1 is not possible without DNA. The source of this sequence is a woman aged 50 to 60 in good health. The specimen sequenced was blood T cells: a sorted CD56 or NKG2C T cell subset, CD4+ or CD8+ T cells, or bulk PBMC T cells (not recorded which). The CDR3 sequence is CASRGESRGDYGYTF.